This TCR beta chain was identified during a study of T cell responses to AZD1222 COVID-19 vaccine. V was clipped by 0 bases and J by 7 bases; unmatched bases: 2. This CDR3 contains 14 residues. Germline loops: CDR1 SGHNT, CDR2 YYREEE (reference sequence). As to this clone: Its antigen is as yet unknown.

Study outcomes and limitations: Regions left unmutated in variants are reportedly the target of nearly half of spike-specific TCRs. Clonal diversity was possibly underestimated, and white British individuals and females predominated among donors. Baseline serology detected seropositivity in only 5 or 6 AZD1222 recipients.

The method was immunoSEQ multiplex PCR; TCRdb's version includes in-frame clones alone and lacks a portion of them. Among about 180,000 clones listed, almost 90% were seen once. This specimen consisted of peripheral blood, obtained 28 days after the second AZD1222 dose. The receptor's source is an adult who received the AZD1222 COVID-19 vaccine. The chain employs TRBV5-4 and TRBJ2-4; 9 nucleotides match TRBD2. This CDR3 is CASSLGGGVNIQYF. The CDR3 bases are TGTGCCAGCAGCTTGGGCGGGGGGGTTAACATTCAGTACTTC.